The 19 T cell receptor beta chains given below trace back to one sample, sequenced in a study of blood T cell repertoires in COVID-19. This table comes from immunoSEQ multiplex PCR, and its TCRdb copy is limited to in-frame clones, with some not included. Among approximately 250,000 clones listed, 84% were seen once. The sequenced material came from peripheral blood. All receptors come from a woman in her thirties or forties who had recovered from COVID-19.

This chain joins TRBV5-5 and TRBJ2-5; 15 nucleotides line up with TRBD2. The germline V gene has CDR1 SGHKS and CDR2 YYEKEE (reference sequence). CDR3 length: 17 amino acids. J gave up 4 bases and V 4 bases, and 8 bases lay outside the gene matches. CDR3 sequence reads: CASSDTRTSGGAETQYF. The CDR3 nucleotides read TGTGCCAGCAGCGACACCCGGACTAGCGGGGGGGCAGAGACCCAGTACTTC.

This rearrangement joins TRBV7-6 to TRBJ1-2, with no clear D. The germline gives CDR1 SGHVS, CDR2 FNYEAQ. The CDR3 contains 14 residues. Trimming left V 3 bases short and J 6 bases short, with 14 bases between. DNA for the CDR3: TGTGCCAGCAGCTTTGCTGGGCAGAACGATGGCTACACCTTC. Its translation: CASSFAGQNDGYTF. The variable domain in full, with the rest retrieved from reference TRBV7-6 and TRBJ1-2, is GAGVSQSPRYKVTKRGQDVALRCDPISGHVSLYWYRQALGQGPEFLTYFNYEAQQDKSGLPNDRFSAERPEGSISTLTIQRTEQRDSAMYRCASSFAGQNDGYTFGSGTRLTVV.

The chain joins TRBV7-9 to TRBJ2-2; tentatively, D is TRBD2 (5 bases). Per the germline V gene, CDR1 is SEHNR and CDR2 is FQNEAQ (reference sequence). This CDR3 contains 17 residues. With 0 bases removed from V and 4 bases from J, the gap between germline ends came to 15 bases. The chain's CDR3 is CASSLAGSLTSTGELFF. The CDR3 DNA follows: TGTGCCAGCAGCTTAGCAGGGAGTCTCACCAGCACCGGGGAGCTGTTTTTT.

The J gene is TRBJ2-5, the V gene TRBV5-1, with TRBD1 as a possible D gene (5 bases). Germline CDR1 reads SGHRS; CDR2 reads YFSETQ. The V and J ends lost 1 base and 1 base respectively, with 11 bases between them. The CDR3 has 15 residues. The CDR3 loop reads CASSLRVGPQETQYF. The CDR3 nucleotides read TGCGCCAGCAGCTTGCGGGTGGGGCCCCAAGAGACCCAGTACTTC.

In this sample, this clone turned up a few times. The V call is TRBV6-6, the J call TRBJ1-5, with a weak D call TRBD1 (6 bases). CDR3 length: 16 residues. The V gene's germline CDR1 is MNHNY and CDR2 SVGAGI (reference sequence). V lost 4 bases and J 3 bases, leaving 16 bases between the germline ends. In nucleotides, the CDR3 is TGTGCCAGCAGTTCGGTGGGGACAAACTCCAATCAGCCCCAGCATTTT. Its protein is CASSSVGTNSNQPQHF.

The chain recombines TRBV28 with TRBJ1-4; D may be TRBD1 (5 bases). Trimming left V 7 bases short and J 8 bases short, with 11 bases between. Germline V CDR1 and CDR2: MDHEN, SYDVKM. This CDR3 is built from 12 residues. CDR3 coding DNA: TGTGCCAGCAAACTGGGGGGGGAAAAACTGTTTTTT. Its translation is CASKLGGEKLFF. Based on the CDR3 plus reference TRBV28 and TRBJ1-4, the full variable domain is DVKVTQSSRYLVKRTGEKVFLECVQDMDHENMFWYRQDPGLGLRLIYFSYDVKMKEKGDIPEGYSVSREKKERFSLILESASTNQTSMYLCASKLGGEKLFFGSGTQLSVL.

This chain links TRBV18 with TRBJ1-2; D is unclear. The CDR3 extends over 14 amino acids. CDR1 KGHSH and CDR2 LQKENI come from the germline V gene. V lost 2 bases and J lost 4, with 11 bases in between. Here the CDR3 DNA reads TGTGCCAGCTCACCAGTGAGGGCGGGCTATGGCTACACCTTC. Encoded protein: CASSPVRAGYGYTF.

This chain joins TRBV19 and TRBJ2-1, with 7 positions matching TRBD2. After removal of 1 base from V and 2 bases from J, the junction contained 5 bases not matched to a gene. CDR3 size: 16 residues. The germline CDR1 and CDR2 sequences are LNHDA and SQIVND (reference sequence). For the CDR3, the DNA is TGTGCCAGTAGTATAGGGTCTAGCGGCCCCTACAATGAGCAGTTCTTC. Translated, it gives CASSIGSSGPYNEQFF.

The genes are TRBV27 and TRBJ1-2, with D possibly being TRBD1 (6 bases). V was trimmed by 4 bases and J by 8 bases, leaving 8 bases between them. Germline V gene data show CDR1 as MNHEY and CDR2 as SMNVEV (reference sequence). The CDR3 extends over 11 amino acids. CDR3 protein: CASSWGGGYTF. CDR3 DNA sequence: TGTGCCAGCAGTTGGGGGGGCGGCTACACCTTC.

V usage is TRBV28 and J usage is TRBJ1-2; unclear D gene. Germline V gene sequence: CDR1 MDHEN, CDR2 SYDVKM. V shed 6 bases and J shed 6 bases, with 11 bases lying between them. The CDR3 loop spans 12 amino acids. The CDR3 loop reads CASRFRGNGYTF. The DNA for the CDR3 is TGTGCCAGCAGATTCCGGGGTAATGGCTACACCTTC.

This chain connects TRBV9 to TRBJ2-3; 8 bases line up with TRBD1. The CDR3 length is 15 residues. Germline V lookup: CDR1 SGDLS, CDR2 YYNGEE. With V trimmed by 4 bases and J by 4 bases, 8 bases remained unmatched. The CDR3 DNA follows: TGTGCCAGCAGCTTCCAGGGGGCGATCGCAGATACGCAGTATTTT. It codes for CASSFQGAIADTQYF.

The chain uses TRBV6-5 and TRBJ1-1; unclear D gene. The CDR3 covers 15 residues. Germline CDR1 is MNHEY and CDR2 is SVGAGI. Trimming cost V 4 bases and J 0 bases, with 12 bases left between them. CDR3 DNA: TGTGCCAGCAGTTTCACAGACCCTATGAACACTGAAGCTTTCTTT. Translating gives CASSFTDPMNTEAFF.

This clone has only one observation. This chain's CDR3 is CASSTDGLDTDTQYF. The CDR3 nucleotides read TGCGCCAGCAGCACGGACGGACTAGACACAGATACGCAGTATTTT. The V call is TRBV5-1, the J call TRBJ2-3; 7 bases fit TRBD2. V was pared by 4 bases and J by 2 bases, with 7 bases of the junction left unmatched. The germline CDR1 and CDR2 sequences are SGHRS and YFSETQ. The CDR3 has 15 residues.

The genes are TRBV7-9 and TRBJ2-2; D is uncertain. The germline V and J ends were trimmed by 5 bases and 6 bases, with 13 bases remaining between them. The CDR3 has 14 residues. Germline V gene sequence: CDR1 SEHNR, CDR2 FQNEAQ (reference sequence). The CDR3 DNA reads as TGTGCCAGCAGCGCTCGTACCCAGGCCGGGGAGCTGTTTTTT. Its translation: CASSARTQAGELFF.

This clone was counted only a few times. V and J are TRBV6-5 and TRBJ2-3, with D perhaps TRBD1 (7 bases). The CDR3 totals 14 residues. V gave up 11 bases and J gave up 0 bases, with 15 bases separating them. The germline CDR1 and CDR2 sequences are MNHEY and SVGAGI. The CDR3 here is CAGQGGFSTDTQYF. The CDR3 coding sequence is TGTGCCGGCCAGGGGGGCTTTAGCACAGATACGCAGTATTTT.

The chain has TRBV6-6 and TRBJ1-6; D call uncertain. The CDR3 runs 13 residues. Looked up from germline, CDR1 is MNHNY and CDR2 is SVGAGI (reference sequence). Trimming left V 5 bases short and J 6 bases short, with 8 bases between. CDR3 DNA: TGTGCCAGCAGTATGCGAATTAATTCACCCCTCCACTTT. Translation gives CASSMRINSPLHF.

The CDR3 is CAISDWGTESSYEQYF. The CDR3 DNA sequence: TGTGCCATCAGTGACTGGGGGACAGAAAGCTCCTACGAGCAGTACTTC. V and J are TRBV10-3 and TRBJ2-7; 7 bases are a match to TRBD1. The germline gives CDR1 ENHRY, CDR2 SYGVKD. V trimming: 3 bases; J trimming: 0 bases; junction bases outside the gene matches: 8. CDR3 length: 16 amino acids.

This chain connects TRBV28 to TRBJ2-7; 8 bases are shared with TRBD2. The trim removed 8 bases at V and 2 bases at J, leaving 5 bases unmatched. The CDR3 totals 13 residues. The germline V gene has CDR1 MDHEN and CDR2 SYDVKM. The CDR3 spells CASQSGGAYEQYF. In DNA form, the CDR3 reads TGTGCCAGCCAGAGCGGGGGAGCCTACGAGCAGTACTTC.

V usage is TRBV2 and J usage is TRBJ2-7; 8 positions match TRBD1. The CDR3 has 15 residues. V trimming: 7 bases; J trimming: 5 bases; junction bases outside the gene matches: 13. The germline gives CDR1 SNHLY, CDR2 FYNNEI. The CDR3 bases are TGTGCCAGCATTAGGGACAGGCCCGACGTTCACGAGCAGTACTTC. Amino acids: CASIRDRPDVHEQYF. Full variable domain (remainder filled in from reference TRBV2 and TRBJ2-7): EPEVTQTPSHQVTQMGQEVILRCVPISNHLYFYWYRQILGQKVEFLVSFYNNEISEKSEIFDDQFSVERPDGSNFTLKIRSTKLEDSAMYFCASIRDRPDVHEQYFGPGTRLTVT.